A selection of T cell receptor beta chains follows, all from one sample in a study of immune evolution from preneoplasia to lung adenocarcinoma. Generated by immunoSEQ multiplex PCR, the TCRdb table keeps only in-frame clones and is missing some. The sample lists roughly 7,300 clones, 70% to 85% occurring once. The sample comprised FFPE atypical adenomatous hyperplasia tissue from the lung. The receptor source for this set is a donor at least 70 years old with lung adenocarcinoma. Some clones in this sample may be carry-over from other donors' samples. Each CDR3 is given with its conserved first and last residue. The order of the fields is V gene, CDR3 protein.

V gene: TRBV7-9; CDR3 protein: CASSSSGRTNEQFF
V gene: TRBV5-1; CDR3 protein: CASRLTSGSSYNEQFF
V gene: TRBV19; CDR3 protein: CASKRLVGTLDTQYF
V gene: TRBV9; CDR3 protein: CASSVGSWASEPEQFF
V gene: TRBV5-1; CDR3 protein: CASSSDGTGHQPQHF
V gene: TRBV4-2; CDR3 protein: CASSLNRGPYNEQFF
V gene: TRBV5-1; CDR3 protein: CASSLYTNTEAFF
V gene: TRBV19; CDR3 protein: CASNMGLAETEQFF
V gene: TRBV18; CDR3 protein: CASSPGLDDEQYF
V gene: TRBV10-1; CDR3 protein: CASSDNRGDQPQHF
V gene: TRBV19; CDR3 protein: CASSYYRDGPGDNEQFF
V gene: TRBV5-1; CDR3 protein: CASSRGDGYTEAFF
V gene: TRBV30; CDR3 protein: CACWGTGGRWNTEAFF
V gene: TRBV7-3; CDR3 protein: CASSRTSGAEETQYF
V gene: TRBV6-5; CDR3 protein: CASRSTGTHGDEQFF
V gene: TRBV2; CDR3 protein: CASSEGPSWSAHNEQFF
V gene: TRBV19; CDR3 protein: CASSMEPANTEAFF
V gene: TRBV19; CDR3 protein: CASSDQGAEAFF
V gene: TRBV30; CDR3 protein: CAWSLGTDNSPLHF
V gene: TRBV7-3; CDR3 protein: CASSLGHVNQPQHF
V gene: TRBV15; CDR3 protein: CATSDGTGHQPQHF
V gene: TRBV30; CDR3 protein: CASQPGLAAETQYF
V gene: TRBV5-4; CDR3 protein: CASSLEVNTEAFF
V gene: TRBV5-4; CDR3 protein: CASRQSGTRGNSPLHF
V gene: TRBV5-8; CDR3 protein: CASSGDSRSYNEQFF
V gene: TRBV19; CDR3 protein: CASRLGAGSYEQYF
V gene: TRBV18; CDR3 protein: CASSPRRQSNTEAFF
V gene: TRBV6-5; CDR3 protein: CASSYTTGIDQPQHF
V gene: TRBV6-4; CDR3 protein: CASSESGDNKNIQYF
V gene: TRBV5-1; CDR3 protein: CASSAYVNRASGELFF
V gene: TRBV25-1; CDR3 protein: CASKVLGYEQYF
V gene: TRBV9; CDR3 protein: CASSLRDLEGEQYF
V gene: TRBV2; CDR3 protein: CASGGASTDTQYF
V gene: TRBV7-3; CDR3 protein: CASSFNTGELFF
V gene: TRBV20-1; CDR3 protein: CSGTSGETQYF
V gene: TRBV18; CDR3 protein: CASSLSGQMNTEAFF
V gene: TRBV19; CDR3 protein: CASSLDRGASSNYGYTF
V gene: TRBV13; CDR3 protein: CASSFNTGTDHEQYF
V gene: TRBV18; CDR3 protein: CASSPSIVTQTSGNTIYF
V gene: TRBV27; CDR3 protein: CASSGDTGYNEQFF
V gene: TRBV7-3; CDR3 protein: CASSSRGGQGYHTQYF
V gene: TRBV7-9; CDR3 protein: CANGGRGNEQFF
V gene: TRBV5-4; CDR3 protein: CASRRDGNTEAFF